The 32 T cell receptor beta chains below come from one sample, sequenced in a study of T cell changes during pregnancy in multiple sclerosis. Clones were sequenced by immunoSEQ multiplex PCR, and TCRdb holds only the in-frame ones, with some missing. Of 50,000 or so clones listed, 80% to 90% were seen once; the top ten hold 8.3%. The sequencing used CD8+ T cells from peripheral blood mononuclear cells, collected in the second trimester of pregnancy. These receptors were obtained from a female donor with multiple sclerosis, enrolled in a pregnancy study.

CDR3 residues: CASSFEHGDTQYF. As DNA, the CDR3 is TGTGCCAGCAGTTTCGAGCACGGAGATACGCAGTATTTT. This sequence joins TRBV28 and TRBJ2-3; D gene uncertain. Germline-derived CDR1 and CDR2 are MDHEN and SYDVKM. Trimming took off 3 bases at V and 5 bases at J, with 9 bases between the two ends. The CDR3 totals 13 residues.

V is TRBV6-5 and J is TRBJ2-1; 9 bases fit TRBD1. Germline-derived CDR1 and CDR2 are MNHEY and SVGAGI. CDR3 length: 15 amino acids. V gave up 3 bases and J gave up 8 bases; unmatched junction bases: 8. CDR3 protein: CASSYLTGGSDEQFF. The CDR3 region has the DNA TGTGCCAGCAGTTATTTGACAGGGGGTTCCGATGAGCAGTTCTTC.

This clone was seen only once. The CDR3 here is CASSFTASATDTQYF. DNA of the CDR3: TGTGCCAGCAGCTTTACAGCCTCCGCCACAGATACGCAGTATTTT. The chain uses TRBV7-7 and TRBJ2-3; D uncertain. This CDR3 spans 15 amino acids. V shed 3 bases and J shed 2 bases, with 12 bases lying between them. Germline V lookup: CDR1 SSHAT, CDR2 FNYEAQ (reference sequence).

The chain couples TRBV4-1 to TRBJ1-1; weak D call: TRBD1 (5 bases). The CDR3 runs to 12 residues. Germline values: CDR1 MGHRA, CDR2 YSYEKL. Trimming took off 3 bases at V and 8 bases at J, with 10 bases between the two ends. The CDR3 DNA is TGCGCCAGCAGCCACCCAGGGCTAGAAGCTTTCTTT. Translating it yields CASSHPGLEAFF.

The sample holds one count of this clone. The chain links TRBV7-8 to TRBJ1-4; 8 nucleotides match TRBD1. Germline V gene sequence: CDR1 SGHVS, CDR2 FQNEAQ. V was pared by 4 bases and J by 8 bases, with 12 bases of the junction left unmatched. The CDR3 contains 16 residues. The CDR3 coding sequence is TGTGCCAGCAGCTCCGTCCCAGGGGGCTTGGTAGAAAAACTGTTTTTT. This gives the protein CASSSVPGGLVEKLFF. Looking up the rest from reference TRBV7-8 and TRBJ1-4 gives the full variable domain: GAGVSQSPRYKVAKRGQDVALRCDPISGHVSLFWYQQALGQGPEFLTYFQNEAQLDKSGLPSDRFFAERPEGSVSTLKIQRTQQEDSAVYLCASSSVPGGLVEKLFFGSGTQLSVL.

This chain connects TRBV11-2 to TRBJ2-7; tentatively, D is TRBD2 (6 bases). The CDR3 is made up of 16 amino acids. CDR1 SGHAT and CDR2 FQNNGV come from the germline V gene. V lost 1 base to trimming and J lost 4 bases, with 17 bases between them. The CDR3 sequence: CASSLAGGEVNYEQYF. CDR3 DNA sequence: TGTGCCAGCAGCTTAGCTGGAGGGGAAGTCAATTACGAGCAGTACTTC.

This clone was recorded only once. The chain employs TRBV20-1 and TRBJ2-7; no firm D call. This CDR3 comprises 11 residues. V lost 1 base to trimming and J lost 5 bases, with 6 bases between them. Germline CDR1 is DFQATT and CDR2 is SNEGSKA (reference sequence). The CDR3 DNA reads TGCAGTGCTAGAGGTCAGAACGAGCAGTACTTC. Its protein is CSARGQNEQYF.

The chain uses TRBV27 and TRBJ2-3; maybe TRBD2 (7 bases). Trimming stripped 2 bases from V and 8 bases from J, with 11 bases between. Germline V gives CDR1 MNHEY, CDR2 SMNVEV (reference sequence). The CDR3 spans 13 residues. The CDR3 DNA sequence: TGTGCCAGCAGTTTAGCGGGGGCGTCTACGCAGTATTTT. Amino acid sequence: CASSLAGASTQYF.

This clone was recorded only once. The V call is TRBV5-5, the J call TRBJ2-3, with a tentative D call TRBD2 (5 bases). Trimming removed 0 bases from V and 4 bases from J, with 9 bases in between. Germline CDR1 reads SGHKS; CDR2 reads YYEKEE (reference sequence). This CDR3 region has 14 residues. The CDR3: CASSLATGADTQYF. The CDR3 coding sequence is TGTGCCAGCAGCTTGGCCACCGGGGCAGATACGCAGTATTTT. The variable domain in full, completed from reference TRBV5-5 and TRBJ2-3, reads DAGVTQSPTHLIKTRGQQVTLRCSPISGHKSVSWYQQVLGQGPQFIFQYYEKEERGRGNFPDRFSARQFPNYSSELNVNALLLGDSALYLCASSLATGADTQYFGPGTRLTVL.

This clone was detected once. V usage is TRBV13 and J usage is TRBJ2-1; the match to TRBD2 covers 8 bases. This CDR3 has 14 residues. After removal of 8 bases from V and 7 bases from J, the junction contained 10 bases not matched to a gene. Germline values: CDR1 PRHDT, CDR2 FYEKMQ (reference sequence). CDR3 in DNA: TGTGCCAGCGGGGCGGGAGGTTCAGGGAATGAGCAGTTCTTC. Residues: CASGAGGSGNEQFF.

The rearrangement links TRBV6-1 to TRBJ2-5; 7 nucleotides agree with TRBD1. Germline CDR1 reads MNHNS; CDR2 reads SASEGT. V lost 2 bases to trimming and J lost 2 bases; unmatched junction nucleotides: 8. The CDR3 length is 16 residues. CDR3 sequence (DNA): TGTGCCAGCAGTGAACTCCGGGACAGCAAGCAAGAGACCCAGTACTTC. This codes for CASSELRDSKQETQYF.

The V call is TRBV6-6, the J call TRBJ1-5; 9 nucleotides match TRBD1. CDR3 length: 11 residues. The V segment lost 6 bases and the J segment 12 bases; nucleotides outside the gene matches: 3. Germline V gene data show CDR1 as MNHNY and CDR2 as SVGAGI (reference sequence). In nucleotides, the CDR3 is TGTGCCAGCAGAACGGGACAGGGCCAGCATTTT. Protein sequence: CASRTGQGQHF.

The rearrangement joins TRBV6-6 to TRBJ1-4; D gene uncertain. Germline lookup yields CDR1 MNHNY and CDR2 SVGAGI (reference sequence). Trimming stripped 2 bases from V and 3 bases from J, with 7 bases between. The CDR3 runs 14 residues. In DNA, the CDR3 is TGTGCCAGCAGTTACAGGGAGCCTAATGAAAAACTGTTTTTT. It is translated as CASSYREPNEKLFF.

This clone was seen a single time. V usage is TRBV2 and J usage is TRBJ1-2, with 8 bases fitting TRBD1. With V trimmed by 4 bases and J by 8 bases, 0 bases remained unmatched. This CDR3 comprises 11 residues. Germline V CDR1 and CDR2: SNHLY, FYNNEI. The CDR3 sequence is CASSGTGGYTF. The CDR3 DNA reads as TGTGCCAGCAGTGGGACAGGGGGCTACACCTTC.

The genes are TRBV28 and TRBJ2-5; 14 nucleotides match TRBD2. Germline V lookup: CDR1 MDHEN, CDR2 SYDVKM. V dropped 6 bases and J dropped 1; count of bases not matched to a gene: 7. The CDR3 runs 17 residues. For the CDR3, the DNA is TGTGCCAGCAGCCCGTGGACTAGCGGGGGGTCCCAAGAGACCCAGTACTTC. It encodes CASSPWTSGGSQETQYF.

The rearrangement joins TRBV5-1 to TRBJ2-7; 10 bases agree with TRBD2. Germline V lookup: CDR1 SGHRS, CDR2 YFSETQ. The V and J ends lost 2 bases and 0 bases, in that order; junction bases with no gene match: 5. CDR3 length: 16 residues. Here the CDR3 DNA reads TGCGCCAGCAGCTTAACTAGCGGGGTTAGCTCCTACGAGCAGTACTTC. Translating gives CASSLTSGVSSYEQYF.

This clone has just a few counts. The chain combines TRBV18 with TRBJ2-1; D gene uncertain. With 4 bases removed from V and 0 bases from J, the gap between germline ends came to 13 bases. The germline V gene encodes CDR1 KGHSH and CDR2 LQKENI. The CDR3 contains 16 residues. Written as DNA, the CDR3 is TGTGCCAGCTCACACAGTCCTGAAAGCTCCTACAATGAGCAGTTCTTC. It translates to CASSHSPESSYNEQFF.

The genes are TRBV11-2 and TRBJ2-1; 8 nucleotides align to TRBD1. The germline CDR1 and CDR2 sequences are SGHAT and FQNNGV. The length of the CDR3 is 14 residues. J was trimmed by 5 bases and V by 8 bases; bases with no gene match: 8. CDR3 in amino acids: CASYGTGPNNEQFF. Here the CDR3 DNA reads TGTGCCAGCTACGGGACAGGACCGAACAATGAGCAGTTCTTC.

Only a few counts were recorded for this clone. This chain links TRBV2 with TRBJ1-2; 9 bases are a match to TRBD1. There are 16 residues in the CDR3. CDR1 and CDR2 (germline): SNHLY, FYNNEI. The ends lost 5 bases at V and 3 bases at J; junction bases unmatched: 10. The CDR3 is CASSPGTGSRDYGYTF. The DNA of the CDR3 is TGTGCCAGCAGTCCCGGGACAGGGTCCAGAGACTATGGCTACACCTTC.

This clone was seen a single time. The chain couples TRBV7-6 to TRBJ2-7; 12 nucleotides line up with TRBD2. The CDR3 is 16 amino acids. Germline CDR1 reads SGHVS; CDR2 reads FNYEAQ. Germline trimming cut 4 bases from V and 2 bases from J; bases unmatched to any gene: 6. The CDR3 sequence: CASSSLTSGGTYEQYF. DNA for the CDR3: TGTGCCAGCAGCTCCCTGACTAGCGGGGGAACCTACGAGCAGTACTTC.

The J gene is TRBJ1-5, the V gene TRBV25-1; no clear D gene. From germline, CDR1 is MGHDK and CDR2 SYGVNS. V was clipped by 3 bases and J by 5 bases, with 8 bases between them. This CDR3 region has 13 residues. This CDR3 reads CASSEVADQPQHF. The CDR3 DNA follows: TGTGCCAGCAGTGAGGTAGCGGATCAGCCCCAGCATTTT. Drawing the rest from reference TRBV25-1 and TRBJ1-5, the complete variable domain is EADIYQTPRYLVIGTGKKITLECSQTMGHDKMYWYQQDPGMELHLIHYSYGVNSTEKGDLSSESTVSRIRTEHFPLTLESARPSHTSQYLCASSEVADQPQHFGDGTRLSIL.

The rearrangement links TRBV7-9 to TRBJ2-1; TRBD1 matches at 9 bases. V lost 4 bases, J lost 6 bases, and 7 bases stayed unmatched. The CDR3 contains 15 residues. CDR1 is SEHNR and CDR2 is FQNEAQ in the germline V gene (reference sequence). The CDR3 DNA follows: TGTGCCAGCAGCTACCGGACAGGGGCAAGCAATGAGCAGTTCTTC. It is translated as CASSYRTGASNEQFF.

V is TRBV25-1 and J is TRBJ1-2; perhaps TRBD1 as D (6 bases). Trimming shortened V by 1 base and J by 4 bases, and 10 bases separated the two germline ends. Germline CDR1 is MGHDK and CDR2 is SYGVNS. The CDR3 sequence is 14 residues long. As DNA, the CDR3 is TGTGCCAGCAGTGAATTCTGGGACACCTATGGCTACACCTTC. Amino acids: CASSEFWDTYGYTF.

In DNA, the CDR3 is TGTGCCAGCAGCTTAGATGGGGGGCAGCCCCAGCATTTT. Translating it yields CASSLDGGQPQHF. This chain uses TRBV11-2 with TRBJ1-5, with D possibly TRBD1 on 5 matching bases. The CDR3 is made up of 13 amino acids. CDR1 and CDR2 from the germline V gene are SGHAT and FQNNGV. The ends were cut back, 0 bases at V and 7 bases at J, with 7 bases in the middle. The full variable domain, completed using reference TRBV11-2 and TRBJ1-5, is EAGVAQSPRYKIIEKRQSVAFWCNPISGHATLYWYQQILGQGPKLLIQFQNNGVVDDSQLPKDRFSAERLKGVDSTLKIQPAKLEDSAVYLCASSLDGGQPQHFGDGTRLSIL.

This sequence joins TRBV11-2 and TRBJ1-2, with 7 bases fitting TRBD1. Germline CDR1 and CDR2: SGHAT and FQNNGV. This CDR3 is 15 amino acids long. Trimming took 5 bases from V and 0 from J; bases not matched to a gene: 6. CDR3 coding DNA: TGTGCCAGCAGCCCAGGGGGGATATCTAACTATGGCTACACCTTC. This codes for CASSPGGISNYGYTF.

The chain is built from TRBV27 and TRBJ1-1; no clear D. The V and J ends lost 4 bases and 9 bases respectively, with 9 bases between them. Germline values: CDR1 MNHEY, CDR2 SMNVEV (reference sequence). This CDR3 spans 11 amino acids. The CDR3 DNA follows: TGTGCCAGCAGTTGGGGAGAGAAAGCTTTCTTT. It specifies CASSWGEKAFF.

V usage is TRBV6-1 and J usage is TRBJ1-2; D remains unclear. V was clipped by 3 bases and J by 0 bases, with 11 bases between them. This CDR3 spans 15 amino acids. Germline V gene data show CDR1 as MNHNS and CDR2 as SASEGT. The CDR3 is CASSDEITTNYGYTF. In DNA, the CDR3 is TGTGCCAGCAGTGACGAAATCACAACTAACTATGGCTACACCTTC.

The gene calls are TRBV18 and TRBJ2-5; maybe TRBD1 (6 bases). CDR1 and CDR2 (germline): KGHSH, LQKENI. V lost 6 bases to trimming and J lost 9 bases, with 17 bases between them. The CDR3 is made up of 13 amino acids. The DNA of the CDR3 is TGTGCCAGCTCTCAGGGGTCAGGGCTGGCCCAGTACTTC. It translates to CASSQGSGLAQYF.

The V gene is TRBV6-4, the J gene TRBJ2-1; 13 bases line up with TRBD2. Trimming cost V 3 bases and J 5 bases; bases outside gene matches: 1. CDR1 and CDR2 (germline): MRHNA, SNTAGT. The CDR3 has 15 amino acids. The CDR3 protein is CASSEGTSGDNEQFF. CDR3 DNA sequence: TGTGCCAGCAGTGAAGGGACTAGCGGGGACAATGAGCAGTTCTTC.

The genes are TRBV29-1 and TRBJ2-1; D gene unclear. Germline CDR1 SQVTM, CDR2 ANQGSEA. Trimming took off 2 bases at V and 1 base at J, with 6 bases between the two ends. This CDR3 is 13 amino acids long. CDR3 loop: CSVELVSYNEQFF. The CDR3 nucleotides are TGCAGCGTTGAACTAGTATCCTACAATGAGCAGTTCTTC.

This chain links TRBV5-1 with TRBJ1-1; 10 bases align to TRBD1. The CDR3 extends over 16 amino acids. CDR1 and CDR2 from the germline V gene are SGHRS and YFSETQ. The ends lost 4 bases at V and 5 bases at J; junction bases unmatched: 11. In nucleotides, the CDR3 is TGCGCCAGCAGCGCGACAGGGGGCTGGGACCGGACTGAAGCTTTCTTT. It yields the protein CASSATGGWDRTEAFF.

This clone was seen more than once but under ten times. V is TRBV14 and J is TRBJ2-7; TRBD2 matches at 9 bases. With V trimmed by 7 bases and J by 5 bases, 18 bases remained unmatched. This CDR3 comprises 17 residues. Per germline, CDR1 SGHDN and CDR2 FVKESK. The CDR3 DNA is TGTGCCAGCACCCTAACAGCGGGAGGTCCAGCTCTCCACGAGCAGTACTTC. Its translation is CASTLTAGGPALHEQYF. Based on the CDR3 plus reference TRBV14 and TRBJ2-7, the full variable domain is EAGVTQFPSHSVIEKGQTVTLRCDPISGHDNLYWYRRVMGKEIKFLLHFVKESKQDESGMPNNRFLAERTGGTYSTLKVQPAELEDSGVYFCASTLTAGGPALHEQYFGPGTRLTVT.